A selection of T cell receptor beta chains follows, all from one sample in a study of blood T cell repertoires in COVID-19. Using immunoSEQ multiplex PCR, the repertoire was profiled, and TCRdb retains in-frame clones only, with some absent. In the table there are around 200,000 clones, approximately 83% of which are singletons. Sequencing was done on a sample of peripheral blood. Receptors originate from a man aged 60 to 69 with acute or convalescent COVID-19. Both conserved end residues are part of each CDR3. A D gene is named only where the DNA matches it firmly. Only part of the rows carry a size: once, few, many, or a class if the clone is expanded.

v_gene: TRBV6-6
d_gene: NA
j_gene: TRBJ1-6
abundance: NA
CDR3aa: CASRVQDSPLHF
CDR3nt: TGTGCCAGCAGAGTACAGGATTCACCCCTCCACTTT

v_gene: TRBV5-8
d_gene: NA
j_gene: TRBJ2-7
abundance: NA
CDR3aa: CATSPRRGFYEQYF
CDR3nt: TGTGCCACTTCCCCTAGACGGGGGTTTTACGAGCAGTACTTC

v_gene: TRBV9
d_gene: NA
j_gene: TRBJ2-6
abundance: NA
CDR3aa: CASSRGRGSGANVLTF
CDR3nt: TGTGCCAGCAGCCGCGGCAGGGGCTCTGGGGCCAACGTCCTGACTTTC

v_gene: TRBV5-6
d_gene: NA
j_gene: TRBJ2-2
abundance: NA
CDR3aa: CASSVGGPRGTGELFF
CDR3nt: TGTGCCAGCAGCGTCGGGGGTCCGAGGGGCACCGGGGAGCTGTTTTTT

v_gene: TRBV11-3
d_gene: TRBD1
j_gene: TRBJ1-1
abundance: once
CDR3aa: CASSLWGRRGLTNTEAFF
CDR3nt: TGTGCCAGCAGCTTATGGGGGCGTAGGGGGCTGACGAACACTGAAGCTTTCTTT

v_gene: TRBV24-1
d_gene: TRBD1
j_gene: TRBJ2-3
abundance: NA
CDR3aa: CATSGRARWQGESTDTQYF
CDR3nt: TGTGCCACCAGTGGCCGAGCGCGGTGGCAGGGGGAGAGCACAGATACGCAGTATTTT

v_gene: TRBV6-5
d_gene: NA
j_gene: TRBJ2-2
abundance: NA
CDR3aa: CASSYKAAGELFF
CDR3nt: TGTGCCAGCAGTTACAAAGCGGCCGGGGAGCTGTTTTTT

v_gene: TRBV7-2
d_gene: NA
j_gene: TRBJ2-2
abundance: NA
CDR3aa: CASSLGTSNTGELFF
CDR3nt: TGTGCCAGCAGCTTAGGGACATCGAACACCGGGGAGCTGTTTTTT

v_gene: TRBV7-9
d_gene: TRBD2
j_gene: TRBJ2-5
abundance: NA
CDR3aa: CASSPAGGTETQYF
CDR3nt: TGTGCCAGCAGCCCCGCGGGGGGGACGGAGACCCAGTACTTC

v_gene: TRBV4-2
d_gene: TRBD2
j_gene: TRBJ2-7
abundance: NA
CDR3aa: CASSHNFLSSGSSYEQYF
CDR3nt: TGTGCCAGCAGCCACAACTTCCTTTCTAGCGGGAGTTCATACGAGCAGTACTTC

v_gene: TRBV6-6
d_gene: NA
j_gene: TRBJ2-7
abundance: NA
CDR3aa: CASRTPFADSYEQYF
CDR3nt: TGTGCCAGCAGGACTCCTTTTGCGGACAGCTACGAGCAGTACTTC

v_gene: TRBV9
d_gene: TRBD1
j_gene: TRBJ1-2
abundance: NA
CDR3aa: CASSVGQGANGYTF
CDR3nt: TGTGCCAGCAGCGTAGGCCAGGGGGCGAATGGCTACACCTTC

v_gene: TRBV6-5
d_gene: TRBD1
j_gene: TRBJ1-5
abundance: NA
CDR3aa: CASSLQGIRGQPQHF
CDR3nt: TGTGCCAGCAGTTTACAGGGGATTAGAGGGCAGCCCCAGCATTTT

v_gene: TRBV7-3
d_gene: NA
j_gene: TRBJ2-5
abundance: NA
CDR3aa: CASSRGRQETQYF
CDR3nt: TGTGCCAGCAGCCGGGGGAGACAAGAGACCCAGTACTTC

v_gene: TRBV28
d_gene: NA
j_gene: TRBJ2-2
abundance: few
CDR3aa: CASSSPGGKNTGELFF
CDR3nt: TGTGCCAGCAGTTCCCCCGGCGGGAAAAACACCGGGGAGCTGTTTTTT

v_gene: TRBV7-8
d_gene: TRBD2
j_gene: TRBJ2-7
abundance: once
CDR3aa: CASSQGLAGGAYEQYF
CDR3nt: TGTGCCAGCAGCCAAGGACTAGCGGGAGGGGCCTACGAGCAGTACTTC

v_gene: TRBV13
d_gene: TRBD1
j_gene: TRBJ2-5
abundance: NA
CDR3aa: CASSLEGQGPQYF
CDR3nt: TGTGCCAGCAGCTTAGAAGGACAGGGTCCCCAGTACTTC

v_gene: TRBV28
d_gene: NA
j_gene: TRBJ1-2
abundance: NA
CDR3aa: CASHNGYYGYTF
CDR3nt: TGTGCCAGCCATAACGGTTACTATGGCTACACCTTC

v_gene: TRBV5-6
d_gene: NA
j_gene: TRBJ1-5
abundance: once
CDR3aa: CASSLRGWSNQPQHF
CDR3nt: TGTGCCAGCAGCTTGAGGGGGTGGAGCAATCAGCCCCAGCATTTT

v_gene: TRBV11-2
d_gene: TRBD2
j_gene: TRBJ2-1
abundance: NA
CDR3aa: CASSLEGLANNEQFF
CDR3nt: TGTGCCAGCAGCTTAGAGGGACTAGCGAACAATGAGCAGTTCTTC

v_gene: TRBV7-2
d_gene: TRBD2
j_gene: TRBJ2-7
abundance: NA
CDR3aa: CASSARSGPSYEQYF
CDR3nt: TGTGCCAGCAGCGCCCGTAGCGGGCCCTCCTACGAGCAGTACTTC

v_gene: TRBV19
d_gene: TRBD1
j_gene: TRBJ1-1
abundance: once
CDR3aa: CASTWDRGDTEAFF
CDR3nt: TGTGCCAGTACCTGGGACAGGGGCGACACTGAAGCTTTCTTT

v_gene: TRBV4-2
d_gene: TRBD1
j_gene: TRBJ2-4
abundance: NA
CDR3aa: CASSPGQAIQYF
CDR3nt: TGTGCCAGCAGCCCTGGACAGGCCATTCAGTACTTC

v_gene: TRBV19
d_gene: NA
j_gene: TRBJ2-2
abundance: NA
CDR3aa: CASSLYRSPNTGELFF
CDR3nt: TGTGCCAGTAGTCTCTACAGGAGCCCGAACACCGGGGAGCTGTTTTTT

v_gene: TRBV30
d_gene: TRBD2
j_gene: TRBJ2-1
abundance: NA
CDR3aa: CAWFPSGRPSYNEQFF
CDR3nt: TGTGCCTGGTTTCCTAGCGGGAGACCCTCCTACAATGAGCAGTTCTTC

v_gene: TRBV6-1
d_gene: NA
j_gene: TRBJ1-5
abundance: NA
CDR3aa: CASSGLGGRGDNQPQHF
CDR3nt: TGTGCCAGCAGTGGGTTAGGCGGCAGGGGAGACAATCAGCCCCAGCATTTT

v_gene: TRBV24-1
d_gene: NA
j_gene: TRBJ2-4
abundance: NA
CDR3aa: CATSPGVTPMNIQYF
CDR3nt: TGTGCCACCAGTCCCGGGGTGACCCCAATGAACATTCAGTACTTC

v_gene: TRBV11-2
d_gene: NA
j_gene: TRBJ1-3
abundance: once
CDR3aa: CASSLVGTLSGNTIYF
CDR3nt: TGTGCCAGCAGCTTAGTGGGGACACTCTCTGGAAACACCATATATTTT

v_gene: TRBV2
d_gene: NA
j_gene: TRBJ1-5
abundance: few
CDR3aa: CASSRTGRIEPQHF
CDR3nt: TGTGCCAGCAGTCGAACAGGGAGAATTGAGCCCCAGCATTTT

v_gene: TRBV28
d_gene: TRBD1
j_gene: TRBJ1-4
abundance: NA
CDR3aa: CASSLAGQGNEKLFF
CDR3nt: TGTGCCAGCAGTTTAGCCGGACAGGGGAATGAAAAACTGTTTTTT

v_gene: TRBV27
d_gene: TRBD2
j_gene: TRBJ2-3
abundance: NA
CDR3aa: CASSPQLAATDTQYF
CDR3nt: TGTGCCAGCAGTCCCCAACTAGCGGCCACAGATACGCAGTATTTT

v_gene: TRBV27
d_gene: TRBD2
j_gene: TRBJ2-1
abundance: NA
CDR3aa: CASSFRQGLAGGPNEQFF
CDR3nt: TGTGCCAGCAGTTTCCGGCAGGGACTAGCGGGAGGGCCCAATGAGCAGTTCTTC

v_gene: TRBV27
d_gene: TRBD1
j_gene: TRBJ2-3
abundance: NA
CDR3aa: CASSTGQGPDTQYF
CDR3nt: TGTGCCAGCAGCACAGGACAGGGTCCAGATACGCAGTATTTT

v_gene: TRBV6-2/TRBV6-3
d_gene: NA
j_gene: TRBJ2-1
abundance: NA
CDR3aa: CASSYYSSYNEQFF
CDR3nt: TGTGCCAGCAGTTATTATAGCTCCTACAATGAGCAGTTCTTC

v_gene: TRBV14
d_gene: NA
j_gene: TRBJ1-2
abundance: NA
CDR3aa: CASSPAGRSDGYTF
CDR3nt: TGTGCCAGCAGCCCCGCGGGCAGGTCTGATGGCTACACCTTC

v_gene: TRBV10-3
d_gene: TRBD2
j_gene: TRBJ2-5
abundance: NA
CDR3aa: CAISEYGLAGKETQYF
CDR3nt: TGTGCCATCAGTGAGTACGGACTAGCGGGAAAGGAGACCCAGTACTTC

v_gene: TRBV29-1
d_gene: NA
j_gene: TRBJ2-3
abundance: NA
CDR3aa: CIGTSTDTQYF
CDR3nt: TGCATTGGGACTAGCACAGATACGCAGTATTTT

v_gene: TRBV13
d_gene: NA
j_gene: TRBJ2-1
abundance: NA
CDR3aa: CASSLTRGEQFF
CDR3nt: TGTGCCAGCAGCTTGACTAGAGGCGAGCAGTTCTTC

v_gene: TRBV7-2
d_gene: TRBD1
j_gene: TRBJ1-6
abundance: few
CDR3aa: CASSLLMTGVIRDSPLHF
CDR3nt: TGTGCCAGCAGCTTACTGATGACAGGGGTCATTAGGGATTCACCCCTCCACTTT

v_gene: TRBV9
d_gene: NA
j_gene: TRBJ2-6
abundance: NA
CDR3aa: CASSTESSGANVLTF
CDR3nt: TGTGCCAGCAGCACCGAGAGCTCTGGGGCCAACGTCCTGACTTTC

v_gene: TRBV13
d_gene: NA
j_gene: TRBJ1-4
abundance: NA
CDR3aa: CASSLRQLNEKLFF
CDR3nt: TGTGCCAGCAGCTTACGACAGCTAAATGAAAAACTGTTTTTT

v_gene: TRBV5-1
d_gene: TRBD1
j_gene: TRBJ2-7
abundance: NA
CDR3aa: CASSVTGGATGEQYF
CDR3nt: TGCGCCAGCAGCGTTACAGGGGGCGCGACTGGGGAGCAGTACTTC